This T cell receptor beta chain was documented in a study of human T cells and chemical hapten exposure. The wider study: Alopecia universalis, totalis or areata was present in patients who were mostly female. It was small differences in pooled library volume that mainly caused per-sample TCR yields to vary.

Each CDR3 protein is one row after TCRdb ran MiXCR on the RACE reads. Among under 450,000 distinct CDR3 sequences, about 6% were seen once, and the ten largest hold 4.5% to 6%. Time point indicated: patch test 2, 6 weeks after DPC sensitization. Treatment defined: therapeutic diphenylcyclopropenone sensitization with weekly scalp DPC. The CDR3 covers 15 residues. CDR1 is MNHEY, CDR2 SVGAGI, per germline. Trimming took off 0 bases at V and 2 bases at J, with 10 bases between the two ends. V is TRBV6-5 and J is TRBJ2-5; either TRBD1 or TRBD2 may fit D (6 bases each). Material: whole blood, obtained in connection with sensitization to the hapten diphenylcyclopropenone (DPC). This receptor was taken from a woman between 18 and 30 years old with alopecia areata. Some clones in this sample may be carry-over from other donors' samples. In DNA form, the CDR3 reads TGTGCCAGCAGTTACTCGGCGGGGACACAAGAGACCCAGTACTTC. It is translated as CASSYSAGTQETQYF.